Following are 13 T cell receptor beta chains from one sample sequenced in a study of OX40 agonist ivuxolimab in advanced cancers. Libraries came from the immunoSEQ multiplex PCR assay. Drawn from immuneACCESS, this table holds only the in-frame rearrangements with V and J called that TCRdb kept. Clones are partly lost; checked studies trace under half to an unresolved V gene and leave the rest unexplained. This sample comprises 80,000 to 85,000 clones, about 81% of them detected only once. 6% to 8.5% of the sample belongs to the ten largest clones. Source: CD4+ or CD8+ T cells sorted from blood, taken in a trial of the OX40 agonist ivuxolimab. The receptor source for this set is an adult with an advanced solid tumor such as melanoma, head and neck, liver or kidney cancer.

The table lists this clone with a few counts. The chain uses TRBV2 and TRBJ2-1, with 11 bases that match TRBD2. This CDR3 is built from 14 residues. With 9 bases clipped from V and 1 base from J, the junction kept 2 bases outside the gene matches. CDR1 SNHLY and CDR2 FYNNEI come from the germline V gene. The CDR3 spells CARGTSGSYNEQFF. CDR3 DNA sequence: TGTGCCAGGGGGACTAGCGGATCCTACAATGAGCAGTTCTTC.

V usage is TRBV18 and J usage is TRBJ1-1, with D possibly TRBD1 on 5 matching bases. This CDR3 is built from 15 residues. Germline V lookup: CDR1 KGHSH, CDR2 LQKENI. With 5 bases removed from V and 3 bases from J, the gap between germline ends came to 16 bases. CDR3: CASSSRILGDTEAFF. CDR3 bases: TGTGCCAGCTCATCACGGATTTTAGGGGACACTGAAGCTTTCTTT. The variable domain in full, with the rest retrieved from reference TRBV18 and TRBJ1-1, is NAGVMQNPRHLVRRRGQEARLRCSPMKGHSHVYWYRQLPEEGLKFMVYLQKENIIDESGMPKERFSAEFPKEGPSILRIQQVVRGDSAAYFCASSSRILGDTEAFFGQGTRLTVV.

The V and J genes are TRBV6-1 and TRBJ2-2; D is undetermined. V lost 7 bases, J lost 0 bases, and 9 bases lay in between. The CDR3 covers 14 residues. Germline CDR1 MNHNS, CDR2 SASEGT. Here the CDR3 DNA reads TGTGCCAGCATCTTTTCGACGAACACCGGGGAGCTGTTTTTT. It specifies CASIFSTNTGELFF.

The chain joins TRBV7-9 to TRBJ1-1; 7 positions agree with TRBD1. V trimming: 2 bases; J trimming: 4 bases; junction bases outside the gene matches: 10. CDR3 length: 16 amino acids. The germline V gene has CDR1 SEHNR and CDR2 FQNEAQ (reference sequence). The CDR3 loop reads CASSLRRQGGATEAFF. The DNA of the CDR3 is TGTGCCAGCAGCTTAAGGAGACAGGGAGGGGCCACTGAAGCTTTCTTT.

The chain joins TRBV5-4 to TRBJ2-4; possible D gene TRBD1, 6 bases. The CDR3 covers 12 residues. Trimming cost V 7 bases and J 5 bases, with 10 bases left between them. CDR1 and CDR2 (germline): SGHNT, YYREEE (reference sequence). CDR3 region: CASSAGENIQYF. CDR3 coding DNA: TGTGCCAGCTCGGCAGGGGAAAACATTCAGTACTTC.

This chain connects TRBV18 to TRBJ1-2; D is unclear. Germline CDR1 and CDR2: KGHSH and LQKENI. V lost 4 bases and J lost 4, with 13 bases in between. The CDR3 has 14 amino acids. DNA for the CDR3: TGTGCCAGCTCACGGGAGGGCGGCGGCTATGGCTACACCTTC. Amino acids: CASSREGGGYGYTF. Looking up the rest from reference TRBV18 and TRBJ1-2 gives the full variable domain: NAGVMQNPRHLVRRRGQEARLRCSPMKGHSHVYWYRQLPEEGLKFMVYLQKENIIDESGMPKERFSAEFPKEGPSILRIQQVVRGDSAAYFCASSREGGGYGYTFGSGTRLTVV.

The J gene is TRBJ1-3, the V gene TRBV9, with D possibly matching TRBD1 (5 bases). This CDR3 region has 13 residues. Germline V CDR1 and CDR2: SGDLS, YYNGEE. Trimming took off 3 bases at V and 1 base at J, with 5 bases between the two ends. The CDR3 sequence: CASSAGSGNTIYF. The CDR3 DNA reads as TGTGCCAGCAGCGCAGGGTCTGGAAACACCATATATTTT.

V usage is TRBV6-1 and J usage is TRBJ1-4, with D possibly TRBD1 on 5 matching bases. The CDR3 length is 15 residues. From germline, CDR1 is MNHNS and CDR2 SASEGT. V lost 2 bases to trimming and J lost 3 bases, with 10 bases between them. CDR3 in amino acids: CASSEQGLANEKLFF. CDR3 DNA sequence: TGTGCCAGCAGTGAACAGGGTTTGGCTAATGAAAAACTGTTTTTT.

The J gene is TRBJ2-5, the V gene TRBV5-8; 9 bases match TRBD2. Germline V CDR1 and CDR2: SGHTS, YDEGEE. V lost 4 bases to trimming and J lost 1 base; unmatched junction nucleotides: 5. The CDR3 is made up of 15 amino acids. The CDR3, as DNA: TGTGCCAGCAGCCCCAATAGCGGGGGCCAAGAGACCCAGTACTTC. Translation gives CASSPNSGGQETQYF.

This rearrangement joins TRBV9 to TRBJ1-1; the match to TRBD1 covers 7 bases. Germline CDR1 and CDR2: SGDLS and YYNGEE. Losses at the gene ends were 2 bases for V and 5 bases for J; bases not matched to a gene: 6. This CDR3 is 14 amino acids long. CDR3 sequence: CASSVRDRRTEAFF. The CDR3 DNA reads as TGTGCCAGCAGCGTCCGGGACAGAAGGACTGAAGCTTTCTTT. The full variable domain, with the rest looked up from reference TRBV9 and TRBJ1-1, is DSGVTQTPKHLITATGQRVTLRCSPRSGDLSVYWYQQSLDQGLQFLIQYYNGEERAKGNILERFSAQQFPDLHSELNLSSLELGDSALYFCASSVRDRRTEAFFGQGTRLTVV.

The V call is TRBV19, the J call TRBJ2-5, with D perhaps TRBD2 (6 bases). Trimming took 7 bases from V and 0 from J, leaving 9 bases between them. There are 13 residues in the CDR3. The germline gives CDR1 LNHDA, CDR2 SQIVND (reference sequence). The CDR3 loop reads CASKQRDQETQYF. As DNA, the CDR3 is TGTGCCAGTAAACAGCGGGACCAAGAGACCCAGTACTTC.

The chain carries TRBV2 and TRBJ2-3; 9 bases are shared with TRBD2. With V trimmed by 10 bases and J by 4 bases, 3 bases remained unmatched. Germline assignment: CDR1 SNHLY and CDR2 FYNNEI. This CDR3 is 12 amino acids long. The CDR3 nucleotides are TGTGCCACGGGACTAGCCCCAGATACGCAGTATTTT. This encodes CATGLAPDTQYF.

Concerning this clone itself: At one of its ends the junction is not consistent with the germline gene, which may arise from a read error. V usage is TRBV30 and J usage is TRBJ2-1; D uncertain. The CDR3 consists of 12 residues. The germline gives CDR1 GTSNPN, CDR2 SVGIG (reference sequence). The CDR3 DNA is TGTGCCTGGACCCGCGGTTACAATGGGCAGTTCTTC. It is translated as CAWTRGYNGQFF.